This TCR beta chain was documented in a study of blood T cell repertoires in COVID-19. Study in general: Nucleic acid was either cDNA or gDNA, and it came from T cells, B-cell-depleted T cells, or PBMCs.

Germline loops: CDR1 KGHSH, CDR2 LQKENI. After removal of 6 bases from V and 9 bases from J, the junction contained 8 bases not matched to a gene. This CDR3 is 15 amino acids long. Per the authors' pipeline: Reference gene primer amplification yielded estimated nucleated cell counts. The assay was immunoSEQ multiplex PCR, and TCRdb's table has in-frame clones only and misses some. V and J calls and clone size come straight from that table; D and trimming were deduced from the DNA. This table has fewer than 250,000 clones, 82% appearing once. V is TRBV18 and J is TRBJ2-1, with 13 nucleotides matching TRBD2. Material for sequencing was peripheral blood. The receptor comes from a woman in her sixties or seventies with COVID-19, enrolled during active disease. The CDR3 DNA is TGTGCCAGCTCGGCCGGGACTAGCGGGGTCTCTGAGCAGTTCTTC. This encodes CASSAGTSGVSEQFF.